Listed below are T cell receptor beta chains from one sample, sequenced in a study of cytomegalovirus exposure and HLA in healthy donors. Assay used: immunoSEQ multiplex PCR; TCRdb lists only in-frame clones, some missing. The sample records roughly 300,000 clones, about nine tenths being singletons. The sample comprised PBMCs. The receptors here all came from a woman aged 25 to 39 in good health and CMV-seropositive. CDR3s include the opening cysteine and the closing phenylalanine or tryptophan. Only some rows state a clone size, as once, few, many or a class for expanded clones.

>-|TRBV18|14
CASSPAGGTTEAFF
>-|TRBV6-1|15
CASSVGGGGSYEQYF
>-|TRBV7-2|15
CASSGLAGVGNEQFF
>-|TRBV9|18
CASTRSRSSGEPYNEQFF
>-|TRBV28|14
CASRSGTVAYGYTF
>-|TRBV11-2|11
CASSATLEQYF
>-|TRBV20-1|11
CSARRSYEQYF
>-|TRBV9|14
CASSVDAGLEPQHF
>-|TRBV4-1|13
CASSQVPSDTQYF
>-|TRBV5-8|16
CASSSPTGTGNTEAFF
>-|TRBV9|15
CASSVGRGTRDTQYF
>-|TRBV6-1|13
CASSDTEYNEQFF
>-|TRBV6-6|13
CASSQGVGQPQHF
>-|TRBV7-3|15
CASSLGDTGANVLTF
>-|TRBV5-1|14
CASIPGSAQDTQYF
>-|TRBV29-1|10
CSVDGYPPGF
>-|TRBV30|15
CAWSVVKGGGSPLHF
>-|TRBV28|17
CASSDRRLGVGNQPQHF
>once|TRBV11-2|17
CASSSRSGGENTGELFF
>-|TRBV27|15
CASSLFRDRSWGEFF
>-|TRBV4-1|15
CASSQDPGGVQPQHF
>-|TRBV14|17
CASSQEVRSARFSEQYF
>-|TRBV6-5|15
CASSTGTGMGETQYF
>-|TRBV30|11
CAWSALYEQYF
>-|TRBV30|15
CAWSANSLLGREQYF
>once|TRBV2|14
CASRTEIAKNIQYF
>few|TRBV19|14
CASSIRGWNEKLFF
>-|TRBV28|16
CASSPPLLAGAREQFF
>-|TRBV2|14
CASLRLGFNTEAFF
>-|TRBV4-3|17
CASSQDVGTGGQNSYTF
>-|TRBV10-3|13
CAISDRETYEQYF
>-|TRBV9|16
CASSVGRGGNYNEQFF
>-|TRBV5-6|15
CASSLLGASSYEQYF
>-|TRBV2|13
CASSEVAGETQYF
>-|TRBV7-9|15
CASSPVDRGGYEQYF
>-|TRBV5-4|14
CASSLLRDQETQYF
>-|TRBV11-2|15
CASSLVVGGVDGYTF
>-|TRBV19|13
CASRDRGGNTIYF
>-|TRBV19|14
CASRTGSMNTEAFF
>-|TRBV7-6|12
CASSRLGTEAFF
>few|TRBV10-3|14
CAISESDGVDEQYF
>once|TRBV10-3|13
CAIMGRGTYEQYF
>-|TRBV4-1|15
CASSPATGSNYGYTF
>few|TRBV5-1|16
CASSLAASGSGSPLHF
>-|TRBV4-3|14
CASSRYAENTEAFF
>-|TRBV18|18
CASSPSTSGGVFYNEQFF
>-|TRBV6-5|14
CASSLGQLNQPQHF
>-|TRBV30|16
CAWSLQGIYSNQPQHF
>-|TRBV2|16
CASFGTGMPRGYGYTF
>-|TRBV7-9|13
CASSLGGVQPQHF
>-|TRBV7-6|15
CASSSQLATNEKLFF
>-|TRBV30|15
CAWSVRQEGLYGYTF
>-|TRBV4-2|13
CASSSGNGEKLFF
>-|TRBV15|11
CATSRGYEQYF